A selection of T cell receptor beta chains follows, all from one sample in a study of radiation and T cells in renal cell carcinoma. Some clones are missing from TCRdb's copy, which holds only in-frame ones; the method was immunoSEQ multiplex PCR. Of approximately 51,000 clones listed, roughly 84% were seen once; the top ten hold roughly 30%. Material: blood, obtained from a patient whose treatment included radiotherapy and nephrectomy. These receptors all stem from a woman aged 65 to 85 with renal cell carcinoma. The CDR3 runs from the conserved cysteine through the conserved F or W. A D gene is named only where the DNA matches it firmly. Clone size is stated in some rows and not others, as once, few, many or a class when expanded.

abundance,d_gene,j_gene,v_gene,CDR3aa,CDR3nt
NA,NA,TRBJ2-7,TRBV6-5,CASSYGGAVHEQYF,TGTGCCAGCAGTTACGGAGGAGCCGTCCACGAGCAGTACTTC
NA,NA,TRBJ2-3,TRBV5-4,CASSLGGTVADTQYF,TGTGCCAGCAGCTTAGGCGGGACGGTGGCAGATACGCAGTATTTT
NA,NA,TRBJ2-7,TRBV19,CASSLLGAYEQYF,TGTGCCAGTAGTCTCCTCGGGGCCTACGAGCAGTACTTC
NA,TRBD1,TRBJ2-4,TRBV10-2,CASGDRVQNIQYF,TGCGCCAGCGGAGACAGGGTCCAAAACATTCAGTACTTC
NA,NA,TRBJ2-7,TRBV5-1,CASSPLQGMSYEQYF,TGCGCCAGCAGCCCTCTACAGGGTATGTCCTACGAGCAGTACTTC
few,NA,TRBJ2-1,TRBV19,CASSTVDNEQFF,TGTGCCAGTAGTACCGTTGACAATGAGCAGTTCTTC
NA,NA,TRBJ1-3,TRBV7-6,CASSLAPSGSGNTIYF,TGTGCCAGCAGCTTAGCCCCCAGCGGCTCTGGAAACACCATATATTTT
NA,NA,TRBJ1-5,TRBV9,CASSVDSRSNQPQHF,TGTGCCAGCAGCGTGGACAGTAGGAGCAATCAGCCCCAGCATTTT
NA,NA,TRBJ1-1,TRBV7-9,CASSNLQGRNTEAFF,TGTGCCAGCAGCAACTTACAGGGCAGGAACACTGAAGCTTTCTTT
once,TRBD2,TRBJ2-7,TRBV9,CASSPLAGGYEQYF,TGTGCCAGCAGCCCACTAGCGGGGGGTTACGAGCAGTACTTC
once,TRBD1,TRBJ2-3,TRBV6-5,CASSSVTGVGTDTQYF,TGTGCCAGCAGTTCCGTGACAGGGGTCGGCACAGATACGCAGTATTTT
NA,TRBD2,TRBJ2-7,TRBV27,CASSFASGTYEQYF,TGTGCCAGCAGTTTTGCTAGCGGTACCTACGAGCAGTACTTC
NA,NA,TRBJ1-3,TRBV2,CASSEQRSFGNTIYF,TGTGCCAGCAGTGAACAGCGGAGTTTCGGAAACACCATATATTTT
NA,NA,TRBJ2-7,TRBV6-5,CASSYSSHYYSEQYF,TGTGCCAGCAGTTACTCGTCCCACTACTATTCCGAGCAGTACTTC
NA,NA,TRBJ2-5,TRBV2,CASQDSLGEQYF,TGTGCCAGCCAAGACAGTTTGGGGGAGCAGTACTTC
NA,NA,TRBJ2-7,TRBV7-8,CASSLSRGFSYEQYF,TGTGCCAGCAGCTTAAGTCGGGGGTTTTCCTACGAGCAGTACTTC
NA,NA,TRBJ2-1,TRBV9,CASSVGARWKGNEQFF,TGTGCCAGCAGCGTAGGGGCTAGGTGGAAGGGCAATGAGCAGTTCTTC
NA,TRBD2,TRBJ2-5,TRBV4-1,CASSQLAAGGETQYF,TGCGCCAGCAGCCAATTGGCAGCGGGAGGAGAGACCCAGTACTTC
NA,NA,TRBJ1-1,TRBV9,CASSVGPDNTEAFF,TGTGCCAGCAGCGTAGGTCCAGATAACACTGAAGCTTTCTTT
NA,TRBD2,TRBJ2-1,TRBV29-1,CSVGRGGGEQFF,TGCAGCGTTGGACGCGGGGGAGGGGAGCAGTTCTTC
NA,NA,TRBJ2-7,TRBV13,CASSLGSNYEQYF,TGTGCCAGCAGCTTAGGCTCGAACTACGAGCAGTACTTC
NA,NA,TRBJ1-5,TRBV12-5,CASGLNQPQHF,TGTGCTAGTGGTTTGAATCAGCCCCAGCATTTT
NA,TRBD1,TRBJ1-2,TRBV6-5,CASSHGDRGSKGYTF,TGTGCCAGCAGCCACGGGGACAGGGGATCTAAAGGCTACACCTTC
NA,TRBD2,TRBJ2-7,TRBV2,CASFTGTSGPSKQYF,TGTGCCAGCTTTACCGGGACTAGCGGCCCGTCGAAGCAGTACTTC
NA,NA,TRBJ1-1,TRBV6-5,CASSYTLNTEAFF,TGTGCCAGCAGTTATACACTGAACACTGAAGCTTTCTTT
NA,NA,TRBJ2-6,TRBV10-3,CAISETGSSGANVLTF,TGTGCCATCAGTGAGACAGGCTCCTCTGGGGCCAACGTCCTGACTTTC
once,TRBD1,TRBJ1-2,TRBV2,CASRPGTGVYGYTF,TGTGCCAGCAGACCTGGGACAGGGGTCTATGGCTACACCTTC
NA,NA,TRBJ1-3,TRBV6-6,CASMSQASGNTIYF,TGTGCCAGCATGAGTCAGGCCTCTGGAAACACCATATATTTT
NA,NA,TRBJ2-1,TRBV6-1,CASSPKVASEQFF,TGTGCCAGCAGCCCGAAGGTGGCTAGTGAGCAGTTCTTC
NA,NA,TRBJ2-1,TRBV13,CASSLGGQNPYNEQFF,TGTGCCAGCAGCCTCGGGGGGCAGAACCCCTACAATGAGCAGTTCTTC
NA,NA,TRBJ2-1,TRBV7-2,CASSGSIEQFF,TGTGCCAGCAGCGGAAGTATTGAGCAGTTCTTC
NA,NA,TRBJ2-2,TRBV25-1,CASSADPLGELFF,TGTGCCAGCAGTGCAGATCCTCTCGGGGAGCTGTTTTTT
NA,TRBD1,TRBJ1-5,TRBV28,CASSSGTGWTPPQHF,TGTGCCAGCAGCTCCGGGACAGGGTGGACTCCCCCCCAGCATTTT
NA,NA,TRBJ1-2,TRBV7-2,CASSLGSGYTF,TGTGCCAGCAGCTTAGGCAGTGGCTACACCTTC
NA,NA,TRBJ2-3,TRBV5-1,CASSLAGTDTQYF,TGCGCCAGCAGCTTGGCCGGCACAGATACGCAGTATTTT
NA,TRBD1,TRBJ2-7,TRBV6-5,CASRLGTGGSYEQYF,TGTGCCAGCAGACTGGGGACAGGGGGCTCCTACGAGCAGTACTTC
NA,NA,TRBJ2-2,TRBV9,CASSVAGNTGELFF,TGTGCCAGCAGCGTAGCGGGGAACACCGGGGAGCTGTTTTTT
NA,NA,TRBJ2-5,TRBV6-5,CASSSGGAYQETQYF,TGTGCCAGCAGTTCTGGGGGGGCGTACCAAGAGACCCAGTACTTC
NA,NA,TRBJ1-1,TRBV19,CASAPQGIGEAFF,TGTGCCAGTGCCCCGCAGGGAATAGGAGAAGCTTTCTTT
NA,NA,TRBJ2-7,TRBV6-1,CASSDLLYTYEQYF,TGTGCCAGCAGTGATCTTCTATACACCTACGAGCAGTACTTC
NA,NA,TRBJ1-6,TRBV14,CASSQEGGPYNSPLHF,TGTGCCAGCAGCCAAGAGGGAGGACCCTATAATTCACCCCTCCACTTT
once,TRBD1,TRBJ1-1,TRBV5-4,CASSKSGTGGMKYTEAFF,TGTGCCAGCAGCAAGTCCGGGACAGGGGGTATGAAGTACACTGAAGCTTTCTTT
NA,NA,TRBJ2-3,TRBV27,CASSLNTVATDTQYF,TGTGCCAGCAGTTTAAACACGGTCGCCACAGATACGCAGTATTTT
NA,NA,TRBJ2-1,TRBV4-3,CASSQDERFF,TGCGCCAGCAGCCAAGATGAGAGGTTCTTC
NA,NA,TRBJ2-1,TRBV7-2,CASSLGLASYNEQFF,TGTGCCAGCAGCTTAGGTCTAGCTTCCTACAATGAGCAGTTCTTC
NA,NA,TRBJ2-1,TRBV6-6,CASSPKAESSGTEQFF,TGTGCCAGCAGTCCCAAGGCGGAAAGCTCGGGTACGGAGCAGTTCTTC
NA,TRBD2,TRBJ2-1,TRBV5-6,CASKLAGKPYNEQFF,TGTGCCAGCAAATTAGCGGGGAAGCCCTACAATGAGCAGTTCTTC
once,NA,TRBJ1-1,TRBV6-5,CASRYNTGMLAEAFF,TGTGCCAGCAGGTATAATACAGGGATGTTGGCTGAAGCTTTCTTT
once,TRBD1,TRBJ1-1,TRBV30,CAWSRQGSNTEAFF,TGTGCCTGGAGTCGACAGGGGTCGAACACTGAAGCTTTCTTT
NA,TRBD2,TRBJ2-1,TRBV11-3,CASSLAAGAYNEQFF,TGTGCCAGCAGCTTAGCAGCGGGGGCCTACAATGAGCAGTTCTTC
NA,NA,TRBJ1-3,TRBV2,CASSEWGRSGNTIYF,TGTGCCAGCAGTGAGTGGGGCCGCTCTGGAAACACCATATATTTT
NA,NA,TRBJ2-7,TRBV5-6,CASSLAPAQPYEQYF,TGTGCCAGCAGCTTGGCTCCAGCGCAACCCTACGAGCAGTACTTC
once,NA,TRBJ1-2,TRBV30,CAWSTQGNYGYTF,TGTGCCTGGAGTACCCAGGGAAACTATGGCTACACCTTC
NA,TRBD2,TRBJ2-3,TRBV7-9,CASSFPSGGGFTDTQYF,TGTGCCAGCAGCTTCCCTAGCGGGGGGGGGTTCACAGATACGCAGTATTTT
NA,NA,TRBJ2-1,TRBV23-1,CASSQGTTSSYNEQFF,TGCGCCAGCAGTCAAGGGACGACGAGCTCCTACAATGAGCAGTTCTTC
NA,TRBD2,TRBJ2-1,TRBV19,CASSIASSGGARPFF,TGTGCCAGTAGTATAGCCTCTAGCGGGGGGGCTCGTCCGTTCTTC
once,TRBD2,TRBJ2-7,TRBV4-1,CASSQALAEYEQYF,TGCGCCAGCAGCCAAGCCCTAGCGGAATACGAGCAGTACTTC